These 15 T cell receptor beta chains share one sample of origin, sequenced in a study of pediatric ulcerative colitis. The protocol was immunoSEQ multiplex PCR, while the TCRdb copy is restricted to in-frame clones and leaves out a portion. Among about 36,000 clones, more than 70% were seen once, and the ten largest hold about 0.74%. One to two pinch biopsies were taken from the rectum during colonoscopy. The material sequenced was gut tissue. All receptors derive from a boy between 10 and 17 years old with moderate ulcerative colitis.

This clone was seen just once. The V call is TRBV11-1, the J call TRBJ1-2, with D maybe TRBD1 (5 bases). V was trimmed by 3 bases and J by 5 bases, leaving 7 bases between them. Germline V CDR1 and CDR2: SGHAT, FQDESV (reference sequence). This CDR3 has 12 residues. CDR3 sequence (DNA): TGTGCCAGCAGCTTTCAGGGTTATGGCTACACCTTC. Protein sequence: CASSFQGYGYTF.

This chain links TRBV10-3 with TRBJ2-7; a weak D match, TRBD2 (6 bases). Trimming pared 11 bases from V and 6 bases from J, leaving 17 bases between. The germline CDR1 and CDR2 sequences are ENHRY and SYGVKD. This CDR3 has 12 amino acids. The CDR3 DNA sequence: TGTGCCTCCGGGCTAGCGTTCCGCGAGCAGTACTTC. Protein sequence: CASGLAFREQYF.

CDR3 coding DNA: TGTGCCAGCAGCGGAACCGGGACTCGGGAGACCCAGTACTTC. Amino acids: CASSGTGTRETQYF. The J gene is TRBJ2-5, the V gene TRBV5-6; perhaps TRBD2 as D (6 bases). The CDR3 is made up of 14 amino acids. Trimming left V 4 bases short and J 5 bases short, with 15 bases between. Per germline, CDR1 SGHDT and CDR2 YYEEEE.

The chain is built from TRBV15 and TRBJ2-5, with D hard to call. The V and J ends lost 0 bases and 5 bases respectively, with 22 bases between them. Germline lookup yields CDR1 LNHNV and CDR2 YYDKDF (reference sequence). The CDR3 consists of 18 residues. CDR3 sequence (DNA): TGTGCCACCAGCAGAGATATAGGAAACGCCCATGGGTGGGAGACCCAGTACTTC. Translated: CATSRDIGNAHGWETQYF.

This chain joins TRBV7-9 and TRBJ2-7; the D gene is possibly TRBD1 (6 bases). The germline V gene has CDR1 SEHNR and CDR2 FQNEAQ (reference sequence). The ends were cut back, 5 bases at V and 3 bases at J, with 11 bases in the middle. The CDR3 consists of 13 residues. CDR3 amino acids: CASSPTGFYEQYF. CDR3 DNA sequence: TGTGCCAGCAGCCCCACAGGGTTCTACGAGCAGTACTTC.

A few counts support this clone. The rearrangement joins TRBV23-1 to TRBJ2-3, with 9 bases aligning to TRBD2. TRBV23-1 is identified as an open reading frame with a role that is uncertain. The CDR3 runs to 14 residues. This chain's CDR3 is CVSQGGRGMNTQYF. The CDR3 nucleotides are TGCGTCAGTCAGGGCGGGAGGGGTATGAATACGCAGTATTTT.

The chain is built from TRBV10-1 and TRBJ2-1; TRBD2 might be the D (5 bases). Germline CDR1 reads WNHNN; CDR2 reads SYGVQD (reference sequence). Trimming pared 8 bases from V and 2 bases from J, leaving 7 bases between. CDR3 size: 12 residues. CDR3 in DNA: TGCGCCAGCGGGAGAACCTACAATGAGCAGTTCTTC. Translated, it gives CASGRTYNEQFF.

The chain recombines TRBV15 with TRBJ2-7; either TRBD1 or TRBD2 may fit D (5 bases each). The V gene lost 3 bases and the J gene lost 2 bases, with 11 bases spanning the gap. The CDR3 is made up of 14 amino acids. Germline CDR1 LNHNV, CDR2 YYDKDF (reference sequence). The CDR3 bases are TGTGCCACCAGCAGCGGGACGGAGACCTACGAGCAGTACTTC. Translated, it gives CATSSGTETYEQYF.

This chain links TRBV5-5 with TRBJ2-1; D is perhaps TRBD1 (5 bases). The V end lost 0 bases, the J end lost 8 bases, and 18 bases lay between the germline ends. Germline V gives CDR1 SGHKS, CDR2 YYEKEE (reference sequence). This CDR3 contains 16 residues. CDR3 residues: CASSLEWTTFDYEQFF. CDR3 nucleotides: TGTGCCAGCAGCTTGGAGTGGACAACATTTGACTATGAGCAGTTCTTC.

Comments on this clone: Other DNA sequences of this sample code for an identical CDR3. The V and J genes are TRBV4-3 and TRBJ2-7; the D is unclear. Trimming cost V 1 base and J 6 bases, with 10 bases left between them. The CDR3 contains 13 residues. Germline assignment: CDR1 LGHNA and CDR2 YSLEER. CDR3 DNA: TGCGCCAGCAGCCAAGGGCGCGGTAGCGAGCAGTACTTC. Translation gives CASSQGRGSEQYF.

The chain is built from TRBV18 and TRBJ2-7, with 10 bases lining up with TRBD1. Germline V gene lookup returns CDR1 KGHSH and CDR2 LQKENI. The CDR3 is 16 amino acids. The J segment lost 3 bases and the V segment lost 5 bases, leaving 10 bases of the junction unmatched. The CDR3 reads CASSFLGTGDNYEQYF. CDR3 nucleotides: TGTGCCAGCTCATTCCTTGGGACAGGGGACAACTACGAGCAGTACTTC.

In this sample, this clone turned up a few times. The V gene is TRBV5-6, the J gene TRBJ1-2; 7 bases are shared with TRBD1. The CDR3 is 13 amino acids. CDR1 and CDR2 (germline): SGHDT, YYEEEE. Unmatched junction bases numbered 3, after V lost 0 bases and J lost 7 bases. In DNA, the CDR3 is TGTGCCAGCAGCTTGGACAGGGGAGGTGGCTACACCTTC. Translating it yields CASSLDRGGGYTF.

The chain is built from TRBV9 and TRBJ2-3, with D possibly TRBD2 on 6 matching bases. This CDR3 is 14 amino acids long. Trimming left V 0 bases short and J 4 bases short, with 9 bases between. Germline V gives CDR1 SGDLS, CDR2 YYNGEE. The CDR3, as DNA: TGTGCCAGCAGCGTAGTGGGGGGTTCAGATACGCAGTATTTT. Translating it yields CASSVVGGSDTQYF.

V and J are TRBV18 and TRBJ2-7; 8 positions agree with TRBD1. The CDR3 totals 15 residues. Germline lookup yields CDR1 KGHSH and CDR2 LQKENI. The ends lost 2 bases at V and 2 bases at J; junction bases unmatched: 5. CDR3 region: CASSPFEDRAYEQYF. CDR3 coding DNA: TGTGCCAGCTCACCATTTGAGGACAGGGCCTACGAGCAGTACTTC. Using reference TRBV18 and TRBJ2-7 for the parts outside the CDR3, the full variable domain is NAGVMQNPRHLVRRRGQEARLRCSPMKGHSHVYWYRQLPEEGLKFMVYLQKENIIDESGMPKERFSAEFPKEGPSILRIQQVVRGDSAAYFCASSPFEDRAYEQYFGPGTRLTVT.

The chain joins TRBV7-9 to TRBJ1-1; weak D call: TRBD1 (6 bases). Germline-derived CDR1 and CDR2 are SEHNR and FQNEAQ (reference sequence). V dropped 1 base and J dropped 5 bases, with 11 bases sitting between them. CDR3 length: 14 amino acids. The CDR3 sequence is CASSLVQGRTEAFF. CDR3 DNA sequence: TGTGCCAGCAGCTTAGTACAGGGCCGGACTGAAGCTTTCTTT.